This T cell receptor (beta chain) was retrieved from a study of T cells in Graves' hyperthyroidism and ophthalmopathy (dated by TCRdb to the late 2010s). Concerning the study at large: Peripheral blood was sampled at the time of initial diagnosis, prior to any treatment. The paper reports TCR Vbeta CDR3 sequencing of fewer than 150 peripheral blood samples: around 41 ophthalmopathy, 75 to 80 hyperthyroidism and around 17 progressor patients. Thyroid tissue and blood T-cell repertoires from six Graves' hyperthyroidism patients were also compared in the study. The roughly 90 discovery patients were divided at random into training and test sets in a 7:3 ratio. Following sampling, methimazole starting at 30 mg daily was given to hyperthyroidism patients, and high-dose intravenous methylprednisolone was given to ophthalmopathy patients. A discovery cohort of fewer than 110 patients, roughly 40 with Graves' ophthalmopathy and about 60 with stable Graves' hyperthyroidism, was used to find distinguishing TCR V-J signatures. An independent validation cohort of 18 to 20 hyperthyroidism patients and about 16 patients who later progressed to ophthalmopathy tested prospective prediction of ophthalmopathy.

Graves' hyperthyroidism was defined as stable when no progression to ophthalmopathy occurred over 18 months of follow-up. Hyperthyroidism patients were newly diagnosed, with disease duration under 2 months, and aged 18 to 65 years. Patients with uncontrolled infections, other autoimmune diseases, pregnancy or lactation were excluded. Clinical symptoms, serum thyroxine and TRAb, thyroid ultrasound, and orbital computed tomography formed the basis for the diagnoses. PBMCs were separated from roughly 9.3 ml of fresh peripheral blood using Ficoll-Paque density gradient centrifugation. Trizol reagent was used to extract total RNA, and RNA quality was then checked on an Agilent 2100 Bioanalyzer. This clonotype showed up many times. Its cognate antigen has yet to be identified. Qualities for individual bases were not recorded, and no much larger clone is one base off. According to the germline V gene (reference sequence), CDR1 reads DFQATT and CDR2 reads SNEGSKA. From the cysteine through the phenylalanine, the CDR3 covers 15 amino acids. The only DNA kept is the CDR3, 45 bases in frame from the first base. The germline V and J ends show losses of 5 bases and 5 bases respectively, and no gene match explains 14 bases of the junction.

Broad study findings and their caveats: Blood samples also contained most of the expanded thyroid clonotypes (frequency above 0.001), which suggests that blood repertoires may reflect thyroid immune responses. A 13 V-J signature model separated ophthalmopathy from stable hyperthyroidism, with about 88% sensitivity and about 81% specificity in cross-validation and 80%/75% in testing. During validation, the model predicted progression to ophthalmopathy a median of about 5.9 months ahead of onset, with almost 71% sensitivity and about 75% specificity. Sample size was not statistically predetermined, and investigators were not blinded to group allocation.

The TCR beta CDR3 regions were amplified from RNA transcripts. The TCR CDR3 was subjected to a first round of RT-PCR using the HTBI primer set and the Qiagen OneStep RT-PCR kit. A second multiplex PCR round built the libraries, followed by size selection and purification. The libraries were sequenced on an Illumina HiSeq2000 using paired-end 100 bp reads. The paper's data handling went like this. SOAPnuke was used to process the raw data, removing reads that contained adapters or uncalled bases, had a mean Phred below 15, or lacked an exact match to the constant primer or identifier. COPE v1.2.5 was used to merge the high-quality paired reads, and each unique nucleotide sequence was defined as a clonotype. Clonotypes were aligned to IMGT TRBV, TRBD and TRBJ reference segments using MiTCR v1.1. The analysis included only V-J combinations with a frequency above 0.0001, which together covered roughly 99% of the repertoires. A TCS score was defined as the ratio between F50 (clonal expansion) and ExV (chaos), using BLOSUM62-based TCRdist between CDR3 peptides within each V-J. Welch's t-statistics and random forest reduced 450 to 600 V-J features to roughly 13, which were used in a naive Bayes classifier (R e1071). TCRdb reprocessed the public reads (quality trimming at Q25 with fastp, clone calling with MiXCR) and kept in-frame beta chains. When rows share a CDR3 protein, they turn into one entry using the most common DNA and genes. TCRdb, not the original authors, processed these V and J calls. For this sample the table gives roughly 630,000 distinct CDR3 sequences, of which about 15% were detected only once. The ten largest clonotypes hold about 7% of the sample.

Source material: blood. The V and J segments used are TRBV20-1 and TRBJ1-1, and 7 bases in between align with TRBD1. This receptor was identified in a young woman with Graves' hyperthyroidism. The nucleotide sequence is TGCAGTGCTCCTGGAAGGAACAGGGGAAGAACTGAAGCTTTCTTT. This encodes CSAPGRNRGRTEAFF.